Presented here are 21 T cell receptor beta chains from one specimen sequenced in a study of cytomegalovirus exposure and HLA in healthy donors. This PCR relied on a set of 60 Vbeta primers and 13 Jbeta primers. Assay used: immunoSEQ multiplex PCR; TCRdb lists only in-frame clones, some missing. The repertoire holds under 200,000 clones, 77% seen once, with 2% to 3% in the top ten. Sequencing input: PBMCs. These TCRs come from a woman in her thirties or forties in good health and CMV-seropositive.

This chain connects TRBV9 to TRBJ1-2; 7 nucleotides align to TRBD1. The germline CDR1 and CDR2 sequences are SGDLS and YYNGEE. The CDR3 is made up of 14 amino acids. V was pared by 3 bases and J by 6 bases, with 8 bases of the junction left unmatched. The CDR3 region is CASSDNRGSNGYTF. CDR3 sequence (DNA): TGTGCCAGCAGCGATAACAGGGGAAGCAATGGCTACACCTTC.

This chain links TRBV30 with TRBJ1-4, with TRBD1 matching over 9 bases. Germline values: CDR1 GTSNPN, CDR2 SVGIG (reference sequence). V was clipped by 8 bases and J by 0 bases; unmatched bases: 10. The CDR3 spans 16 residues. The CDR3 DNA sequence: TGTGCCCTCACCGACAGGGGGTTTTCAACTAATGAAAAACTGTTTTTT. Amino acid sequence: CALTDRGFSTNEKLFF.

V is TRBV11-3 and J is TRBJ2-2; D might be TRBD1 (6 bases). Per the germline V gene, CDR1 is SGHNT and CDR2 is YENEEA. V dropped 1 base and J dropped 4 bases, with 10 bases sitting between them. The CDR3 is 15 amino acids. In DNA, the CDR3 is TGTGCCAGCAGCTTAGGAGGGGGAGCCACCGGGGAGCTGTTTTTT. This sequence encodes CASSLGGGATGELFF.

The chain combines TRBV19 with TRBJ1-2, with 7 bases aligning to TRBD1. The CDR3 extends over 13 amino acids. V shed 6 bases and J 8 bases; nucleotides not matched to a gene: 9. The germline gives CDR1 LNHDA, CDR2 SQIVND (reference sequence). The CDR3 protein is CASRPQGEGGYTF. The CDR3 nucleotides read TGTGCCAGTAGACCGCAGGGGGAAGGAGGCTACACCTTC.

Only a few counts were recorded for this clone. The rearrangement uses TRBV7-9 and TRBJ2-5; TRBD2 aligns across 9 bases. The J segment lost 5 bases and the V segment lost 4 bases, leaving 5 bases of the junction unmatched. Germline V gene lookup returns CDR1 SEHNR and CDR2 FQNEAQ (reference sequence). This CDR3 is built from 14 residues. CDR3 region: CASSYGTSRETQYF. CDR3 bases: TGTGCCAGCAGCTACGGGACTAGCAGGGAGACCCAGTACTTC. Full variable domain (remainder filled in from reference TRBV7-9 and TRBJ2-5): DTGVSQNPRHKITKRGQNVTFRCDPISEHNRLYWYRQTLGQGPEFLTYFQNEAQLEKSRLLSDRFSAERPKGSFSTLEIQRTEQGDSAMYLCASSYGTSRETQYFGPGTRLLVL.

This clone came up once. This rearrangement joins TRBV6-5 to TRBJ1-6; tentative D call: TRBD1 (6 bases). In germline, CDR1 is MNHEY, CDR2 SVGAGI. This CDR3 is 15 amino acids long. V was cut by 0 bases and J by 8 bases, with 11 bases left in between. CDR3 protein: CASSYSRGYDSPLHF. The CDR3 DNA reads as TGTGCCAGCAGTTACTCGAGGGGGTACGATTCACCCCTCCACTTT.

The rearrangement links TRBV27 to TRBJ2-7; no firm D call. V was trimmed by 5 bases and J by 4 bases, leaving 15 bases between them. The CDR3 runs to 14 residues. In germline, CDR1 is MNHEY, CDR2 SMNVEV (reference sequence). CDR3 residues: CASSPSASVYEQYF. CDR3 nucleotide sequence: TGTGCCAGCAGTCCCTCGGCCAGCGTATACGAGCAGTACTTC.

The J gene is TRBJ2-3, the V gene TRBV5-6, with D possibly TRBD1 on 6 matching bases. There are 15 residues in the CDR3. V was cut by 4 bases and J by 2 bases, with 14 bases left in between. The germline V gene encodes CDR1 SGHDT and CDR2 YYEEEE. The CDR3 spells CASSRPGHHTDTQYF. CDR3 in DNA: TGTGCCAGCAGCAGACCGGGACATCACACAGATACGCAGTATTTT.

J is TRBJ1-2 and V is TRBV18; TRBD1 aligns across 8 bases. The CDR3 has 14 amino acids. V trimming: 3 bases; J trimming: 6 bases; junction bases outside the gene matches: 6. The germline V gene encodes CDR1 KGHSH and CDR2 LQKENI. The CDR3 DNA reads TGTGCCAGCTCACCGGGACAGGATGGCGATGGCTACACCTTC. Its protein product is CASSPGQDGDGYTF.

This chain uses TRBV30 with TRBJ1-6; tentative D call: TRBD1 (5 bases). The CDR3 is 14 amino acids. Germline CDR1 reads GTSNPN; CDR2 reads SVGIG (reference sequence). Trimming cost V 0 bases and J 11 bases, with 14 bases left between them. Written as DNA, the CDR3 is TGTGCCTGGAGTGTACTCCCCAGGGTAACACCCCTCCACTTT. Protein product: CAWSVLPRVTPLHF.

The chain has TRBV13 and TRBJ2-3; D uncertain. There are 13 residues in the CDR3. The V gene's germline CDR1 is PRHDT and CDR2 FYEKMQ (reference sequence). Trimming shortened V by 2 bases and J by 4 bases, and 7 bases separated the two germline ends. The CDR3 region is CASSLNYPDTQYF. For the CDR3, the DNA is TGTGCCAGCAGCTTAAACTACCCAGATACGCAGTATTTT.

This chain links TRBV5-8 with TRBJ2-1; 9 positions agree with TRBD2. The germline CDR1 and CDR2 sequences are SGHTS and YDEGEE. J was trimmed by 5 bases and V by 2 bases; bases with no gene match: 5. This CDR3 region has 15 residues. The CDR3 sequence: CASSFGGRAHNEQFF. The CDR3, as DNA: TGTGCCAGCAGCTTCGGCGGGAGGGCCCACAATGAGCAGTTCTTC.

The chain links TRBV30 to TRBJ1-1; D unresolved. V lost 0 bases and J lost 1, with 9 bases in between. The CDR3 consists of 14 residues. The germline gives CDR1 GTSNPN, CDR2 SVGIG (reference sequence). CDR3 loop: CAWSVLSPNTEAFF. In nucleotides, the CDR3 is TGTGCCTGGAGTGTACTCTCACCGAACACTGAAGCTTTCTTT.

This clone was counted only a few times. The chain uses TRBV11-2 and TRBJ2-5; 10 nucleotides match TRBD2. This CDR3 is 15 amino acids long. V shed 0 bases and J 2 bases; nucleotides not matched to a gene: 0. CDR1 and CDR2 from the germline V gene are SGHAT and FQNNGV. The CDR3: CASSLDSGGQETQYF. CDR3 nucleotides: TGTGCCAGCAGCTTAGATAGCGGGGGGCAAGAGACCCAGTACTTC.

This clone came up once. J is TRBJ2-6 and V is TRBV4-3; 7 bases are a match to TRBD1. Germline V gene lookup returns CDR1 LGHNA and CDR2 YSLEER. The V and J ends lost 2 bases and 2 bases, in that order; junction bases with no gene match: 6. The CDR3 is 17 residues long. The CDR3 sequence: CASSQPPGTAGANVLTF. CDR3 DNA sequence: TGCGCCAGCAGCCAACCCCCGGGGACAGCTGGGGCCAACGTCCTGACTTTC.

This chain uses TRBV7-9 with TRBJ1-3, with D hard to call. Germline values: CDR1 SEHNR, CDR2 FQNEAQ (reference sequence). V was pared by 4 bases and J by 5 bases, with 18 bases between. CDR3 length: 16 residues. The CDR3 sequence is CASSWEADSSRNTIYF. Written as DNA, the CDR3 is TGTGCCAGCAGCTGGGAGGCGGATTCTTCGAGAAACACCATATATTTT.

The chain carries TRBV29-1 and TRBJ2-3, with 7 bases aligning to TRBD1. Germline assignment: CDR1 SQVTM and CDR2 ANQGSEA. The CDR3 extends over 13 amino acids. Losses at the gene ends were 0 bases for V and 8 bases for J; bases not matched to a gene: 5. CDR3 loop: CSVEDAAGGTQYF. The CDR3 bases are TGCAGCGTTGAAGATGCGGCAGGGGGTACGCAGTATTTT.

This clone has only a few counts. The genes are TRBV2 and TRBJ1-4, with no clear D. The CDR3 spans 14 residues. Between the trimmed V and J ends, which lost 4 bases and 8 bases, there was a span of 14 bases. Germline CDR1 and CDR2: SNHLY and FYNNEI. CDR3 residues: CASSGPDSSEKLFF. The CDR3 nucleotides read TGTGCCAGCAGTGGACCGGACTCCTCCGAAAAACTGTTTTTT.

This clone was counted between two and nine times. The chain uses TRBV4-3 and TRBJ2-1; maybe TRBD2 (7 bases). The CDR3 sequence is 13 residues long. V shed 3 bases and J shed 7 bases, with 10 bases lying between them. Germline V gene data show CDR1 as LGHNA and CDR2 as YSLEER. CDR3 amino acids: CASSQEGGNEQFF. CDR3 DNA: TGCGCCAGCAGCCAGGAGGGGGGGAATGAGCAGTTCTTC.

This clone has a handful of counts. This chain connects TRBV2 to TRBJ1-2, with D perhaps TRBD1 (5 bases). The germline gives CDR1 SNHLY, CDR2 FYNNEI. Trimming removed 1 base at V and 12 bases at J, with 15 bases between. CDR3 length equals 13 residues. CDR3: CASSEVGQVPHTF. Here the CDR3 DNA reads TGTGCCAGCAGTGAAGTGGGGCAGGTCCCCCACACCTTC.

The chain employs TRBV27 and TRBJ2-3; D is undetermined. Looked up from germline, CDR1 is MNHEY and CDR2 is SMNVEV (reference sequence). The CDR3 has 13 amino acids. With 5 bases removed from V and 3 bases from J, the gap between germline ends came to 9 bases. CDR3 loop: CASSATGTDTQYF. CDR3 bases: TGTGCCAGCAGTGCCACCGGGACAGATACGCAGTATTTT.